This TCR beta chain was profiled in a study of Tregs in tolerant kidney transplant recipients. CDR3 length: 13 residues. V lost 5 bases, J lost 4 bases, and 11 bases lay in between. CDR1 is MNHNS and CDR2 is SASEGT in the germline V gene. Sequencing was performed with immunoSEQ multiplex PCR; in TCRdb, only in-frame clones are kept and a portion is missing. The data contain 50,000 to 80,000 clones, under 98% of them singletons. The origin of this receptor is a human donor who received a combined kidney and bone marrow transplant. The sequenced sample was Tregs from blood, obtained before the transplant. This chain connects TRBV6-1 to TRBJ1-2; D not certain. The CDR3 is CASSSPAGYGYTF. CDR3 DNA: TGTGCCAGCAGTTCCCCTGCGGGCTATGGCTACACCTTC.